This T cell receptor (beta chain) is from a study of blood T cell repertoires in COVID-19 (dated by TCRdb to 2018 to 2020). For context, the study as a whole: Collaborator samples came from the United States, Italy and Spain and covered acute and convalescent phases of COVID-19. The samples were drawn from the first 160 participants of the ongoing ImmuneRACE study and from over a thousand subjects provided by 6 global collaborators. Deeply sampled blood TCRbeta repertoires from subjects exposed to, actively infected with, or recovered from COVID-19 were included in the dataset. The prospective study material was composed of cDNA or gDNA derived from T cells, B-cell-depleted T cells, or PBMCs. Where available, HLA class I and class II types were taken from metadata supplied by the sample provider and were not determined by assay-based typing. Nearly every sample came with metadata listing a de-identified subject ID, COVID-19 status, age in years and sex. The repertoires were made available in a free public database intended to serve as a resource for research on the immune response to SARS-CoV-2.

Notes on this clone: The antigen this receptor binds is unknown. No quality values exist for individual bases; no much larger clone is one base distant.

TCRbeta CDR3 regions were amplified from genomic DNA by means of the immunoSEQ Assay, a bias-controlled multiplex PCR. On the study's bioinformatics: Nucleated cell counts per sample were estimated from amplification of reference gene primers within the assay. To quantify the absolute abundance of each unique TCRbeta CDR3 rearrangement, sequence reads were collapsed and filtered. For each sample, productive Simpson clonality was calculated as the square root of Simpson's diversity index across productive rearrangements. Sourced from immuneACCESS, this table was stored by TCRdb with only in-frame sequences that have V and J called. A share of the clones is absent; for the studies checked, an unresolved V gene accounts for under half, and the remainder has no known explanation. Clonal size and the V and J genes are those of that table, whereas D and trimming came from the DNA. The sample table holds 150,000 to 200,000 clones, of which roughly 80% were seen once. Jointly, the top ten make up more than 9.5% of the sample.

In the prospective study, participants were about 18 to 90 years old, resided in about two dozen geographic areas of the United States, and were enrolled through a virtual design. Cohort assignment in the prospective study relied on participant-reported clinical history from a screening survey and a study questionnaire. ImmuneRACE Cohort 3 recovered participants were defined by two consecutive negative NP/OP PCR tests, healthcare professional clearance, or symptom resolution. Each participant in the prospective study had whole blood, serum and a nasopharyngeal or oropharyngeal swab collected by mobile phlebotomists. Participants in the prospective study had the option to provide additional blood draws and questionnaires over a roughly two-month period. Before DNA extraction, prospective study blood samples were shipped either frozen or at room temperature. The study at large found these results: Clinical and demographic metadata were provided uncurated, with the amount varying by source and participant.

Measured from the cysteine to the phenylalanine, the CDR3 is 15 residues long. Of the read, only the CDR3 DNA is kept; its 45 bases are in frame from base 1. V sheds 5 bases and J sheds 3 bases, leaving 14 bases between their ends. Via the germline V gene (reference sequence), CDR1 is MNHEY and CDR2 SMNVEV. This sequence originates from a man in his forties or fifties who had recovered from COVID-19. Material for sequencing was PBMCs or T cells enriched from blood (not recorded which). Recombination joined TRBV27 with TRBJ2-4; a weak D assignment points to TRBD1 (6 bases agree). The nucleotide sequence is TGTGCCAGCAGTGCTCCAGAGGGGGACAAAAACATTCAGTACTTC. It encodes CASSAPEGDKNIQYF.